This TCR beta chain emerged from a study of beta chain features in type 1 diabetes. Study details: Healthy donors and patients showed comparable age, gender and cell yields. Study-wide points: Fewer junction insertions and more nucleotide deletions appeared in type 1 diabetes patients.

There are a few counts of this clone. Its target is not known. With 2 bases clipped from V and 7 bases from J, the junction kept 2 bases outside the gene matches. Per the germline V gene, CDR1 is SGHTA and CDR2 is FQGTGA. The CDR3 has 13 amino acids. Each of the CD4+ naive, central memory, regulatory and stem cell-like memory populations was sorted via CD45RO/CCR7/CD25/CD127/CD95/CD27. What was sequenced were expressed TCRB transcripts, since all of the isolated RNA had been reverse transcribed. Clones were sequenced by immunoSEQ multiplex PCR, and TCRdb holds only the in-frame ones, with some missing. This table has about 360,000 clones, roughly 12% appearing once.

The V and J genes are TRBV7-3 and TRBJ1-5; TRBD1 matches 7 bases. Sequencing was carried out using naive CD4+ T cells from blood. The clonotype was recovered from a young man in good health. In DNA form, the CDR3 reads TGTGCCAGCAGCTTAGACAGGGACCAGCCCCAGCATTTT. It is translated as CASSLDRDQPQHF.